Following are 17 T cell receptor beta chains from one sample sequenced in a study of Graves' ophthalmopathy and Graves' hyperthyroidism. Amplifying from RNA transcripts, the study obtained TCR beta CDR3 regions. Second-round multiplex PCR came after first-round RT-PCR with HTBI primers. One entry per CDR3 protein results from TCRdb running MiXCR on the multiplex PCR reads. The sample includes about 400,000 distinct CDR3 sequences, around 16% of them seen just once. The material sequenced was peripheral blood. The receptors come from a woman aged 18-29 years with Graves' ophthalmopathy.

Note on this clonotype: A clone one base away is much larger, so this may be a read error. V gene TRBV30 combines with J gene TRBJ1-1; D not resolved. The CDR3 covers 13 residues. The V gene's germline CDR1 is GTSNPN and CDR2 SVGIG (reference sequence). V was pared by 1 base and J by 4 bases, with 10 bases between. The CDR3 DNA reads TGTGCCTGGAGTGCCCTGGGGAGCACTGAAGCTTTCTTT. Protein sequence: CAWSALGSTEAFF. Looking up the rest from reference TRBV30 and TRBJ1-1 gives the full variable domain: SQTIHQWPATLVQPVGSPLSLECTVEGTSNPNLYWYRQAAGRGLQLLFYSVGIGQISSEVPQNLSASRPQDRQFILSSKKLLLSDSGFYLCAWSALGSTEAFFGQGTRLTVV.

This clonotype was seen many times. V usage is TRBV5-5 and J usage is TRBJ2-7, with D unresolved. CDR3 length: 14 residues. Germline V gives CDR1 SGHKS, CDR2 YYEKEE (reference sequence). Trimming shortened V by 0 bases and J by 2 bases, and 9 bases separated the two germline ends. The CDR3 is CASSLESGPYEQYF. The CDR3 nucleotides read TGTGCCAGCAGCTTGGAATCGGGCCCCTACGAGCAGTACTTC.

This clonotype has ten or more counts. The rearrangement links TRBV12-3 or TRBV12-4 to TRBJ2-7; 10 positions match TRBD2. The CDR3 is 16 amino acids. J lost 3 bases, V lost 3 bases, and 8 bases had no gene match. The CDR3 sequence: CASSLGATSGLYEQYF. Here the CDR3 DNA reads TGTGCCAGCAGTTTGGGAGCGACTAGCGGGCTCTACGAGCAGTACTTC.

This clonotype was seen at least ten times. This chain uses TRBV7-2 with TRBJ2-5; 9 bases line up with TRBD2. The germline CDR1 and CDR2 sequences are SGHTA and FQGNSA. This CDR3 is 16 amino acids long. The V and J ends lost 1 base and 4 bases, in that order; junction bases with no gene match: 7. CDR3 in amino acids: CASSLGSGSRRETQYF. The CDR3 DNA reads TGTGCCAGCAGCTTAGGTAGCGGGAGTAGACGAGAGACCCAGTACTTC.

V is TRBV6-2 or TRBV6-3 and J is TRBJ2-5, with 8 bases matching TRBD1. The CDR3 totals 20 residues. The germline gives CDR1 MNHEY, CDR2 SVGEGT. V was clipped by 6 bases and J by 0 bases; unmatched bases: 21. In DNA form, the CDR3 reads TGTGCCAGCAGCACAGACCTTATGTCACTAGGACAGGGCTACCAAGAGACCCAGTACTTC. It is translated as CASSTDLMSLGQGYQETQYF.

The gene calls are TRBV7-9 and TRBJ2-7; D is tentatively TRBD1 or TRBD2 (6 bases each). V gave up 5 bases and J gave up 6 bases, with 20 bases separating them. The CDR3 totals 15 residues. Per the germline V gene, CDR1 is SEHNR and CDR2 is FQNEAQ (reference sequence). CDR3: CASSPIGGKGTEQYF. CDR3 nucleotides: TGTGCCAGCAGCCCCATAGGGGGGAAGGGGACCGAGCAGTACTTC.

This clonotype came up many times. The V call is TRBV25-1, the J call TRBJ2-7; the D is unclear. CDR3 length: 13 residues. V lost 6 bases and J lost 2, with 11 bases in between. The germline V gene has CDR1 MGHDK and CDR2 SYGVNS. The CDR3 loop reads CASRSSGAYEQYF. CDR3 nucleotides: TGTGCCAGCAGATCCTCCGGAGCCTACGAGCAGTACTTC.

The rearrangement uses TRBV10-3 and TRBJ2-7; 10 nucleotides align to TRBD1. V trimming: 5 bases; J trimming: 2 bases; junction bases outside the gene matches: 6. Looked up from germline, CDR1 is ENHRY and CDR2 is SYGVKD. The CDR3 runs 15 residues. In nucleotides, the CDR3 is TGTGCCATCAGTACTCCGGGACAGGGGACCTACGAGCAGTACTTC. This gives the protein CAISTPGQGTYEQYF.

CDR3 sequence: CSARDARGTYEQYF. CDR3 in DNA: TGCAGTGCTAGAGATGCAAGGGGGACCTACGAGCAGTACTTC. The chain couples TRBV20-1 to TRBJ2-7; weak D call: TRBD1 (6 bases). The CDR3 length is 14 residues. The germline V gene has CDR1 DFQATT and CDR2 SNEGSKA (reference sequence). The V gene lost 0 bases and the J gene lost 2 bases, with 11 bases spanning the gap.

This chain joins TRBV28 and TRBJ2-5; no definite D call. Germline V gene lookup returns CDR1 MDHEN and CDR2 SYDVKM. CDR3 size: 17 residues. V was cut by 6 bases and J by 3 bases, with 23 bases left in between. Here the CDR3 DNA reads TGTGCCAGCAGCCCTCCCCCCCCGGAGCGATCCAAAGAGACCCAGTACTTC. It encodes CASSPPPPERSKETQYF. The whole variable domain, remainder taken from reference TRBV28 and TRBJ2-5, is DVKVTQSSRYLVKRTGEKVFLECVQDMDHENMFWYRQDPGLGLRLIYFSYDVKMKEKGDIPEGYSVSREKKERFSLILESASTNQTSMYLCASSPPPPERSKETQYFGPGTRLLVL.

The chain employs TRBV9 and TRBJ1-1; possible D gene TRBD1, 6 bases. Per the germline V gene, CDR1 is SGDLS and CDR2 is YYNGEE. The V end lost 0 bases, the J end lost 4 bases, and 10 bases lay between the germline ends. The length of the CDR3 is 14 residues. CDR3 in DNA: TGTGCCAGCAGCGTAGGCAGGGGAGGCACTGAAGCTTTCTTT. Its protein is CASSVGRGGTEAFF.

This clonotype was detected only a few times. V gene TRBV12-3 or TRBV12-4 combines with J gene TRBJ2-5; either TRBD1 or TRBD2 may fit D (5 bases each). V shed 6 bases and J shed 0 bases, with 17 bases lying between them. The CDR3 loop spans 16 amino acids. CDR3: CASSNSRDPYQETQYF. The CDR3 bases are TGTGCCAGCAGCAATTCCCGGGACCCTTACCAAGAGACCCAGTACTTC.

V usage is TRBV28 and J usage is TRBJ2-7; TRBD2 aligns across 8 bases. The CDR3 is made up of 16 amino acids. Per the germline V gene, CDR1 is MDHEN and CDR2 is SYDVKM. J was trimmed by 7 bases and V by 8 bases; bases with no gene match: 19. For the CDR3, the DNA is TGTGCCAGCGGGTCCCTTACAGCGGGAGACGTGGGGGAGCAGTACTTC. This gives the protein CASGSLTAGDVGEQYF.

This clonotype was counted ten times or more. The chain couples TRBV7-3 to TRBJ1-5; D is undetermined. V dropped 3 bases and J dropped 11 bases, with 29 bases sitting between them. CDR3 length: 18 amino acids. Germline loops: CDR1 SGHTA, CDR2 FQGTGA. The chain's CDR3 is CASSLVGITGPFFMAQHF. In DNA, the CDR3 is TGTGCCAGCAGCTTGGTAGGGATAACGGGCCCTTTTTTTATGGCCCAGCATTTT.

This clonotype was recorded many times. V usage is TRBV4-2 and J usage is TRBJ2-7; TRBD1 matches 9 bases. This CDR3 has 16 residues. The trim removed 0 bases at V and 4 bases at J, leaving 7 bases unmatched. The germline V gene has CDR1 LGHNA and CDR2 YNFKEQ. CDR3 amino acids: CASSQDLADRGYEQYF. The CDR3 DNA sequence: TGTGCCAGCAGCCAAGATTTGGCGGACAGGGGATACGAGCAGTACTTC.

Ten or more counts support this clonotype. The genes are TRBV28 and TRBJ2-7, with 9 bases fitting TRBD1. V lost 5 bases and J lost 5; bases outside the gene matches: 7. The CDR3 length is 14 residues. Germline V gives CDR1 MDHEN, CDR2 SYDVKM. The CDR3 region is CASSAGQGYHEQYF. For the CDR3, the DNA is TGTGCCAGCAGTGCTGGACAGGGGTACCACGAGCAGTACTTC.

In this sample, this clonotype turned up many times. J is TRBJ2-2 and V is TRBV30; D ambiguous. This CDR3 spans 12 amino acids. V was pared by 4 bases and J by 4 bases, with 7 bases between. CDR1 and CDR2 from the germline V gene are GTSNPN and SVGIG (reference sequence). Here the CDR3 DNA reads TGTGCCTGGATTAAAGTCACCGGGGAGCTGTTTTTT. Its protein is CAWIKVTGELFF.